This TCR beta chain derives from a study of cytomegalovirus exposure and HLA in healthy donors. Study-wide points: In a later analysis, TCR beta V- and J-gene trimming was associated with a missense DCLRE1C variant. It was likely that a cluster of highly shared sequence variants was a sequencing artifact.

A multiplex PCR was run with 60 Vbeta primers and 13 Jbeta primers. Clones were read by immunoSEQ multiplex PCR, and TCRdb kept only the in-frame ones, dropping some. In the table there are about 92,000 clones, around 85% of which are singletons. Comment on this clone: The antigen remains unidentified.

The clonotype was recovered from a girl between 2 and 10 years old in good health and CMV-seropositive. The sequenced sample consisted of PBMCs.

The CDR3 sequence is CASSPRNSGANVLTF. CDR3 in DNA: TGTGCCAGCAGCCCTAGAAACTCTGGGGCCAACGTCCTGACTTTC. The chain joins TRBV9 to TRBJ2-6, with D hard to call. CDR1 is SGDLS and CDR2 is YYNGEE in the germline V gene. Trimming stripped 4 bases from V and 0 bases from J, with 8 bases between. The CDR3 consists of 15 residues.